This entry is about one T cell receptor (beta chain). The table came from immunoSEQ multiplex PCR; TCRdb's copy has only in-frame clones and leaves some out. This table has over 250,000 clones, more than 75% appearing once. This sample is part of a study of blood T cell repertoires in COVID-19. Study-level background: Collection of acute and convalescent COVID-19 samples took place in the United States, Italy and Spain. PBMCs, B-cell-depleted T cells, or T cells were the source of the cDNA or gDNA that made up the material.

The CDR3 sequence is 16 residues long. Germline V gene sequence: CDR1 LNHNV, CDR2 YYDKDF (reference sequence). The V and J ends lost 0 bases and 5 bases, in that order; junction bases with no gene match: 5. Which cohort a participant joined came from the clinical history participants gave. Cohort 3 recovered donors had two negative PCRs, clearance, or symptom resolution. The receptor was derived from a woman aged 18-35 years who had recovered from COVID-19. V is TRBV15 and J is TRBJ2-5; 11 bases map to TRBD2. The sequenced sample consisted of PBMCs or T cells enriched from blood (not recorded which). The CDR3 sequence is CATSRDKASGRETQYF. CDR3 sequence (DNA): TGTGCCACCAGCAGAGATAAGGCTAGCGGGAGGGAGACCCAGTACTTC.